The 31 T cell receptor beta chains given below trace back to one sample, sequenced in a study of blood T cells in healthy people across ages. Alongside a J-beta primer mix, a sample-barcoded 5' primer served in a second PCR lasting roughly 7 to 11 cycles. TCRdb re-called the 5' RACE reads with MiXCR, one entry per CDR3 protein. The table includes roughly 570,000 distinct CDR3 sequences, 27% detected once. Sequenced: blood. These receptors originate from a woman aged 65 to 85 in good health.

The CDR3 bases are TGTGCTAGTGTTCGCCGGGGGGACGGTGAGCAGTTCTTC. It translates to CASVRRGDGEQFF. The chain carries TRBV12-5 and TRBJ2-1; 7 bases are a match to TRBD2. The J segment lost 9 bases and the V segment lost 7 bases, leaving 9 bases of the junction unmatched. Per the germline V gene, CDR1 is LGHNT and CDR2 is FRNRAP. There are 13 residues in the CDR3. Full variable domain (missing parts from reference TRBV12-5 and TRBJ2-1): DARVTQTPRHKVTEMGQEVTMRCQPILGHNTVFWYRQTMMQGLELLAYFRNRAPLDDSGMPKDRFSAEMPDATLATLKIQPSEPRDSAVYFCASVRRGDGEQFFGPGTRLTVL.

Only a few counts were recorded for this clonotype. This chain uses TRBV9 with TRBJ1-2, with TRBD1 identical over 8 bases. Looked up from germline, CDR1 is SGDLS and CDR2 is YYNGEE. The CDR3 runs to 13 residues. V was clipped by 4 bases and J by 6 bases; unmatched bases: 5. The CDR3: CASSTPDRDGYTF. As DNA, the CDR3 is TGTGCCAGCAGCACCCCGGACAGGGATGGCTACACCTTC.

This sequence joins TRBV5-1 and TRBJ1-2; 7 nucleotides align to TRBD1. The CDR3 has 14 residues. Trimming cost V 0 bases and J 7 bases; bases outside gene matches: 6. Germline CDR1 SGHRS, CDR2 YFSETQ. As DNA, the CDR3 is TGCGCCAGCAGCTTGGGAGGGACAGCCAGTGGCTACACCTTC. This translates into CASSLGGTASGYTF.

This chain links TRBV4-3 with TRBJ2-2; 10 bases agree with TRBD2. The CDR3 is made up of 16 amino acids. Germline assignment: CDR1 LGHNA and CDR2 YSLEER. The V segment lost 4 bases and the J segment 1 base; nucleotides outside the gene matches: 3. CDR3 nucleotide sequence: TGCGCCAGCAGCCTAGCGGGGGGTAGGAACACCGGGGAGCTGTTTTTT. Translating it yields CASSLAGGRNTGELFF.

This clonotype was seen a handful of times. V is TRBV6-2 or TRBV6-3 and J is TRBJ2-3; no firm D call. Trimming pared 1 base from V and 1 base from J, leaving 3 bases between. The CDR3 has 13 amino acids. Germline-derived CDR1 and CDR2 are MNHEY and SVGEGT. The CDR3 sequence: CASSYYRTDTQYF. CDR3 nucleotides: TGTGCCAGCAGTTACTACCGCACAGATACGCAGTATTTT.

This chain joins TRBV7-8 and TRBJ2-7, with TRBD2 as a possible D gene (6 bases). Germline assignment: CDR1 SGHVS and CDR2 FQNEAQ. This CDR3 has 15 amino acids. Between the trimmed V and J ends, which lost 5 bases and 1 base, there was a span of 15 bases. CDR3 nucleotides: TGTGCCAGCAGCAAGATGACTGGAGGGTCCTACGAGCAGTACTTC. This translates into CASSKMTGGSYEQYF.

This chain connects TRBV6-1 to TRBJ2-1; 9 bases map to TRBD2. CDR3 length equals 15 residues. V dropped 7 bases and J dropped 2; count of bases not matched to a gene: 6. The germline V gene encodes CDR1 MNHNS and CDR2 SASEGT. CDR3 protein: CASTFSGGTYNEQFF. In DNA form, the CDR3 reads TGTGCCAGCACTTTTAGCGGGGGCACCTACAATGAGCAGTTCTTC.

The chain joins TRBV24-1 to TRBJ1-2; 10 nucleotides agree with TRBD1. The CDR3 sequence is 15 residues long. Germline lookup yields CDR1 KGHDR and CDR2 SFDVKD. V lost 5 bases to trimming and J lost 2 bases; unmatched junction nucleotides: 4. This CDR3 reads CATSAMGQGNYGYTF. The CDR3 nucleotides read TGTGCCACCAGTGCCATGGGACAGGGGAACTATGGCTACACCTTC.

V gene TRBV12-3 or TRBV12-4 combines with J gene TRBJ2-5, with D possibly being TRBD1 (5 bases). There are 16 residues in the CDR3. Trimming cost V 8 bases and J 5 bases, with 24 bases left between them. The CDR3 DNA reads as TGTGCCAGCCATCATACTGGAAGGGGCGCTAGGGAGACCCAGTACTTC. This sequence encodes CASHHTGRGARETQYF.

V and J are TRBV7-2 and TRBJ2-7, with a weak D call TRBD1 (5 bases). CDR1 and CDR2 from the germline V gene are SGHTA and FQGNSA. V shed 4 bases and J shed 2 bases, with 9 bases lying between them. The CDR3 is 13 amino acids. The chain's CDR3 is CASSSRQPYEQYF. As DNA, the CDR3 is TGTGCCAGCAGCTCACGACAGCCCTACGAGCAGTACTTC.

This clonotype was seen many times. The rearrangement joins TRBV6-5 to TRBJ2-5; D is perhaps TRBD1 (5 bases). The CDR3 runs 13 residues. Germline assignment: CDR1 MNHEY and CDR2 SVGAGI. V was shortened by 6 bases and J by 7 bases, with 15 bases between the two germline ends. For the CDR3, the DNA is TGTGCCAGCAGACAGGATGGTTGGGGGACCCAGTACTTC. This gives the protein CASRQDGWGTQYF.

The sample holds a few counts of this clonotype. The chain is built from TRBV4-2 and TRBJ2-5; D is possibly TRBD2 (6 bases). The CDR3 consists of 19 residues. The V end was cut by 2 bases, the J end by 0 bases, with 22 bases between. Germline values: CDR1 LGHNA, CDR2 YNFKEQ. The chain's CDR3 is CASSQSRTGVTTYQETQYF. CDR3 bases: TGTGCCAGCAGCCAAAGTAGGACGGGGGTTACCACCTACCAAGAGACCCAGTACTTC.

This clonotype was detected a few times. This sequence may be a read error, since a much larger clone differs from it by one base. The chain couples TRBV24-1 to TRBJ2-1; TRBD1 agrees at 7 bases. The CDR3 contains 17 residues. Germline assignment: CDR1 KGHDR and CDR2 SFDVKD. The CDR3 loop is CATGPSRQGFSYSEQFF. In DNA form, the CDR3 reads TGTGCCACCGGCCCCAGTCGACAGGGCTTCTCCTACAGTGAGCAGTTCTTC.

The rearrangement links TRBV14 to TRBJ2-5; 8 bases line up with TRBD2. Germline V gene sequence: CDR1 SGHDN, CDR2 FVKESK. V was clipped by 1 base and J by 2 bases; unmatched bases: 9. The CDR3 covers 17 residues. The CDR3 bases are TGTGCCAGCAGCCAAGGAGGGCGGGGGGCCGTACAAGAGACCCAGTACTTC. It codes for CASSQGGRGAVQETQYF.

This clonotype was detected only a few times. V usage is TRBV20-1 and J usage is TRBJ2-7, with 10 bases aligning to TRBD1. Trimming removed 0 bases from V and 5 bases from J; junction bases left unmatched: 4. The CDR3 contains 14 residues. Germline lookup yields CDR1 DFQATT and CDR2 SNEGSKA (reference sequence). The CDR3 is CSARDQGTGDEQYF. The CDR3 DNA follows: TGCAGTGCTAGAGATCAGGGGACAGGGGACGAGCAGTACTTC.

This clonotype has a single count. DNA for the CDR3: TGCGCCAGCAGCCAAGGGGACGGGACTAGAGAGTTCTTC. Its protein is CASSQGDGTREFF. The rearrangement uses TRBV4-1 and TRBJ2-1; 8 bases map to TRBD2. Germline lookup yields CDR1 MGHRA and CDR2 YSYEKL. CDR3 length: 13 amino acids. V trimming: 1 base; J trimming: 14 bases; junction bases outside the gene matches: 7.

This clonotype was seen only a few times. CDR3 residues: CASSQDSSTGRTVNTIYF. CDR3 nucleotide sequence: TGCGCCAGCAGCCAAGATAGCAGCACGGGACGGACGGTGAACACCATATATTTT. This rearrangement joins TRBV4-3 to TRBJ1-3, with D perhaps matching TRBD1 (5 bases). Germline CDR1 reads LGHNA; CDR2 reads YSLEER. Trimming pared 0 bases from V and 7 bases from J, leaving 22 bases between. The CDR3 runs 18 residues.

The rearrangement links TRBV6-2 or TRBV6-3 to TRBJ2-3; 9 positions agree with TRBD1. Trimming removed 6 bases from V and 3 bases from J; junction bases left unmatched: 10. Germline V gives CDR1 MNHEY, CDR2 SVGEGT. CDR3 length: 16 amino acids. The chain's CDR3 is CASRDRTGDGTDTQYF. CDR3 DNA: TGTGCCAGCAGGGACAGGACAGGGGATGGTACAGATACGCAGTATTTT.

As to this clonotype: The junction departs from the called germline gene at one end, perhaps through a read error. The CDR3 reads CANSLTSGVYNEQFF. CDR3 nucleotide sequence: TGTGCCAACAGCTTAACTAGCGGGGTCTACAATGAGCAGTTCTTC. The V and J genes are TRBV7-2 and TRBJ2-1; the match to TRBD2 covers 10 bases. Germline lookup yields CDR1 SGHTA and CDR2 FQGNSA. CDR3 length: 15 residues.

This clonotype has a handful of counts. The chain joins TRBV12-3 or TRBV12-4 to TRBJ1-2; no definite D call. The CDR3 extends over 14 amino acids. Trimming cost V 1 base and J 0 bases, with 6 bases left between them. The CDR3 region has the DNA TGTGCCAGCAGTTTAGGGAAGCCTAACTATGGCTACACCTTC. Protein sequence: CASSLGKPNYGYTF.

The chain couples TRBV20-1 to TRBJ2-5; 9 positions match TRBD2. This CDR3 spans 14 amino acids. V lost 3 bases, J lost 3 bases, and 5 bases stayed unmatched. Germline loops: CDR1 DFQATT, CDR2 SNEGSKA (reference sequence). CDR3 sequence: CSASPAGGKETQYF. The CDR3 DNA follows: TGCAGTGCTAGCCCGGCGGGGGGGAAAGAGACCCAGTACTTC.

The genes are TRBV7-2 and TRBJ2-2, with a weak D call TRBD1 (5 bases). CDR3 length: 16 residues. The V gene lost 5 bases and the J gene lost 4 bases, with 17 bases spanning the gap. Germline V CDR1 and CDR2: SGHTA, FQGNSA. The CDR3 DNA reads TGTGCCAGCAGCCCCCGTTTGCAGGGTATCACCGGGGAGCTGTTTTTT. It codes for CASSPRLQGITGELFF.

This clonotype was detected ten times or more. The gene calls are TRBV24-1 and TRBJ2-1, with no clear D. V lost 5 bases, J lost 6 bases, and 10 bases lay in between. Germline assignment: CDR1 KGHDR and CDR2 SFDVKD. The CDR3 is 13 residues long. The CDR3 coding sequence is TGTGCCACCAGTGGGAACTCCCCCAATGAGCAGTTCTTC. Its protein is CATSGNSPNEQFF.

This rearrangement joins TRBV20-1 to TRBJ1-2; 7 bases fit TRBD1. Trimming removed 0 bases from V and 4 bases from J; junction bases left unmatched: 8. Germline assignment: CDR1 DFQATT and CDR2 SNEGSKA (reference sequence). The CDR3 spans 15 residues. This CDR3 is CSARDPGGGSYGYTF. The CDR3 nucleotides are TGCAGTGCTAGAGATCCGGGAGGGGGCAGCTATGGCTACACCTTC.

The chain has TRBV7-9 and TRBJ2-7; D is perhaps TRBD1 or TRBD2 (5 bases each). The CDR3 runs to 16 residues. The V gene lost 4 bases and the J gene lost 3 bases, with 19 bases spanning the gap. The V gene's germline CDR1 is SEHNR and CDR2 FQNEAQ (reference sequence). The chain's CDR3 is CASSSGPHLGDYEQYF. CDR3 nucleotides: TGTGCCAGCAGCTCGGGACCCCATCTTGGGGACTACGAGCAGTACTTC. Supplemented by reference TRBV7-9 and TRBJ2-7, the full variable domain reads DTGVSQNPRHKITKRGQNVTFRCDPISEHNRLYWYRQTLGQGPEFLTYFQNEAQLEKSRLLSDRFSAERPKGSFSTLEIQRTEQGDSAMYLCASSSGPHLGDYEQYFGPGTRLTVT.

The chain is built from TRBV5-1 and TRBJ1-1, with 7 positions matching TRBD1. Germline trimming cut 5 bases from V and 1 base from J; bases unmatched to any gene: 5. CDR1 and CDR2 (germline): SGHRS, YFSETQ. This CDR3 has 14 residues. CDR3 sequence reads: CASRRDSGNTEAFF. The CDR3 DNA reads as TGCGCCAGCAGGCGGGACAGCGGGAACACTGAAGCTTTCTTT.

The chain recombines TRBV6-5 with TRBJ1-2; D is uncertain. This CDR3 comprises 14 residues. Germline loops: CDR1 MNHEY, CDR2 SVGAGI. V lost 7 bases and J 3 bases, leaving 15 bases between the germline ends. The CDR3 sequence: CASKKGPLHYGYTF. The CDR3 region has the DNA TGTGCCAGCAAAAAAGGACCCCTCCACTATGGCTACACCTTC.

The gene calls are TRBV3-1 and TRBJ2-2; 13 bases map to TRBD2. The CDR3 is 16 amino acids. CDR1 is LGHDT and CDR2 is YNNKEL in the germline V gene (reference sequence). The V and J ends lost 4 bases and 5 bases, in that order; junction bases with no gene match: 4. The CDR3 DNA reads as TGTGCCAGCAGCCTGGGACTAGCGGGATCTACCGGGGAGCTGTTTTTT. It yields the protein CASSLGLAGSTGELFF. Full variable domain (remainder filled in from reference TRBV3-1 and TRBJ2-2): DTAVSQTPKYLVTQMGNDKSIKCEQNLGHDTMYWYKQDSKKFLKIMFSYNNKELIINETVPNRFSPKSPDKAHLNLHINSLELGDSAVYFCASSLGLAGSTGELFFGEGSRLTVL.

The chain employs TRBV11-2 and TRBJ1-2; D is unclear. Germline CDR1 and CDR2: SGHAT and FQNNGV. Trimming left V 4 bases short and J 1 base short, with 4 bases between. The CDR3 loop spans 12 amino acids. The CDR3 sequence is CASSWGNYGYTF. The CDR3 region has the DNA TGTGCCAGCAGCTGGGGTAACTATGGCTACACCTTC.

There are a few counts of this clonotype. This chain uses TRBV12-3 or TRBV12-4 with TRBJ1-1, with unresolved D. The V and J ends lost 6 bases and 0 bases respectively, with 8 bases between them. The CDR3 is 13 residues long. CDR3 bases: TGTGCCAGCAGCCTAAACCTGAACACTGAAGCTTTCTTT. The encoded protein is CASSLNLNTEAFF.

This clonotype was counted between two and nine times. This rearrangement joins TRBV11-2 to TRBJ1-3, with TRBD1 as a possible D gene (6 bases). Germline lookup yields CDR1 SGHAT and CDR2 FQNNGV. V dropped 3 bases and J dropped 4 bases, with 13 bases sitting between them. The CDR3 has 15 amino acids. The CDR3 is CASSFSTGKGNTIYF. The CDR3 DNA sequence: TGTGCCAGCAGCTTCTCCACAGGGAAAGGAAACACCATATATTTT.